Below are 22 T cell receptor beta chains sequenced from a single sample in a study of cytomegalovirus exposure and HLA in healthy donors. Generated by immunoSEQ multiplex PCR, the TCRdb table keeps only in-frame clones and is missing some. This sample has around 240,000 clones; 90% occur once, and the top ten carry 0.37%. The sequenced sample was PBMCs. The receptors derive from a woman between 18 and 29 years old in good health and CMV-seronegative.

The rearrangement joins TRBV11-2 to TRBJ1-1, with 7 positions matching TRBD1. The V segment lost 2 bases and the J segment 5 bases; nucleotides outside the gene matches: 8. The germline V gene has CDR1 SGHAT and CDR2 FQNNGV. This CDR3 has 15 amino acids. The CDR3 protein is CASSLRRGQGTEAFF. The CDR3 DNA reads TGTGCCAGCAGCTTAAGGAGGGGGCAGGGGACTGAAGCTTTCTTT.

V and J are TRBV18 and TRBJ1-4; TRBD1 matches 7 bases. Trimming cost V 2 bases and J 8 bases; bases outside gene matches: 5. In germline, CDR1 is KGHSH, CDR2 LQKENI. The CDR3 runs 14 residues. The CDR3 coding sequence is TGTGCCAGCTCACCAAAGGGGGCTGGGGAAAAACTGTTTTTT. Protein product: CASSPKGAGEKLFF. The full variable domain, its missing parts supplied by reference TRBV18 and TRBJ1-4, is NAGVMQNPRHLVRRRGQEARLRCSPMKGHSHVYWYRQLPEEGLKFMVYLQKENIIDESGMPKERFSAEFPKEGPSILRIQQVVRGDSAAYFCASSPKGAGEKLFFGSGTQLSVL.

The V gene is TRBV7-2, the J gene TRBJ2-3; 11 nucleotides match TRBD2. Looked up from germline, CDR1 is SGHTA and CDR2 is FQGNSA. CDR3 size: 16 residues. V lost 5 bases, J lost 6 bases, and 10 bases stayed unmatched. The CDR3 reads CASSGASGGSFDTQYF. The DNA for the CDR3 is TGTGCCAGCAGCGGAGCTAGCGGGGGGTCCTTTGATACGCAGTATTTT.

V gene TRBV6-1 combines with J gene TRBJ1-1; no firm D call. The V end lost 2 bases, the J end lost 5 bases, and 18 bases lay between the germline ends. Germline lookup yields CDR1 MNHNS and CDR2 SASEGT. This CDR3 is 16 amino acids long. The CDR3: CASSERRQPFGTEAFF. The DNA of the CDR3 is TGTGCCAGCAGTGAACGGCGACAACCCTTTGGGACTGAAGCTTTCTTT.

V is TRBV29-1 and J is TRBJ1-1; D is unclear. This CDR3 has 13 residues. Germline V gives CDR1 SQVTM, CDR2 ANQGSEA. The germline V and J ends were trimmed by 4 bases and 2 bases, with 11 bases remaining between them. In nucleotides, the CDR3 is TGCAGCGTTGCGAGTCATTCAAACACTGAAGCTTTCTTT. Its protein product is CSVASHSNTEAFF.

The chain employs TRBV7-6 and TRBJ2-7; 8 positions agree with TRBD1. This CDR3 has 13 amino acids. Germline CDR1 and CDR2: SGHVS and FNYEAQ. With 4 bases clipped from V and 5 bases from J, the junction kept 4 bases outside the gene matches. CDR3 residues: CASSWTGSHEQYF. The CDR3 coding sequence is TGTGCCAGCAGCTGGACAGGGTCCCACGAGCAGTACTTC.

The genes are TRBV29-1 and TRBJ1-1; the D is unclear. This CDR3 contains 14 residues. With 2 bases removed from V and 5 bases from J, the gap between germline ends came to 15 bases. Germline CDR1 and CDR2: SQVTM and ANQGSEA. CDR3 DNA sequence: TGCAGCGTTGAATTGCTGGTTGTGAGGACTGAAGCTTTCTTT. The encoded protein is CSVELLVVRTEAFF.

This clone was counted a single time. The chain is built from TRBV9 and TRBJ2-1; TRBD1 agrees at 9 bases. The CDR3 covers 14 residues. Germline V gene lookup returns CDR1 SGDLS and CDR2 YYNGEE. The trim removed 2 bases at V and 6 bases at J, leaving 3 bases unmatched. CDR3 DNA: TGTGCCAGCAGCGTCGGGACAGGGTTCAATGAGCAGTTCTTC. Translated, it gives CASSVGTGFNEQFF.

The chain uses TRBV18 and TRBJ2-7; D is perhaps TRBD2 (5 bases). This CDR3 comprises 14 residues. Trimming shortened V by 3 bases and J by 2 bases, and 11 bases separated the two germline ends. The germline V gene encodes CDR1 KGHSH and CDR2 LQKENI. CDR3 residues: CASSPPGGTYEQYV. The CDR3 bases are TGTGCCAGCTCACCTCCCGGAGGAACCTACGAGCAGTACGTC.

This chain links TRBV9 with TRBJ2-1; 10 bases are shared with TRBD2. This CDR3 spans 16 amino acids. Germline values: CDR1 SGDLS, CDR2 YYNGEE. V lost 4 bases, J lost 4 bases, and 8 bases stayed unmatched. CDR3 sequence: CASSPQASGGYNEQFF. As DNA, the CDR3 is TGTGCCAGCAGCCCTCAGGCTAGCGGGGGTTACAATGAGCAGTTCTTC.

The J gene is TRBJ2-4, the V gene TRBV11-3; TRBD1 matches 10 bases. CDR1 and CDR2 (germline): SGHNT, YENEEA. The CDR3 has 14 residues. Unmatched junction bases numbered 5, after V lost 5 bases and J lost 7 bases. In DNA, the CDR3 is TGTGCCAGCAGCCCCCCGGGACAGGGGAACATTCAGTACTTC. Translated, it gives CASSPPGQGNIQYF.

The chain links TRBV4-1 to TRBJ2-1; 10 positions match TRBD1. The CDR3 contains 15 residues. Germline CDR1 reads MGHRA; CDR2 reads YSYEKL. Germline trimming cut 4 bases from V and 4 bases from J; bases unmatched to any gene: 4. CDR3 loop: CASSLGQGEYNEQFF. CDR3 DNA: TGCGCCAGCAGCCTCGGACAGGGGGAGTACAATGAGCAGTTCTTC.

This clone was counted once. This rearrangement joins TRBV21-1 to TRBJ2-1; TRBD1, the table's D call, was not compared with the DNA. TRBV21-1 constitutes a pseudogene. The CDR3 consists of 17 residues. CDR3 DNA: TGTGCCAGCAGCAAAGAACTCGGACAGGGGAACCACAATGAGCAGTTCTTC. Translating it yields CASSKELGQGNHNEQFF.

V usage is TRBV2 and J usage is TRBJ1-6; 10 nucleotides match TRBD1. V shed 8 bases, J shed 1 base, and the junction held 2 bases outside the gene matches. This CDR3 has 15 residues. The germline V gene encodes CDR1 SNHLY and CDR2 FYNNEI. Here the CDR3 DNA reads TGTGCCAGCGGACAGGGGGTATCCTATAATTCACCCCTCCACTTT. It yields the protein CASGQGVSYNSPLHF.

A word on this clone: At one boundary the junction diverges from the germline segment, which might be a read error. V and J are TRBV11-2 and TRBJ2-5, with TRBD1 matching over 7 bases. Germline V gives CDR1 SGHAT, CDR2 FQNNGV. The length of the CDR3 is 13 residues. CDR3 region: CASSLDREETQYF. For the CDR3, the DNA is TGTGCCAGCAGCCTAGACAGGGAAGAGACCCAGTACTTC.

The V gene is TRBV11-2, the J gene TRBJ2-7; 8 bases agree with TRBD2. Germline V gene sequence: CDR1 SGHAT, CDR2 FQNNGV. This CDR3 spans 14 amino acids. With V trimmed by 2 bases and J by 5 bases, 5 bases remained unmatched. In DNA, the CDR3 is TGTGCCAGCAGCTTATGGGGTAGCGGGGACGAGCAGTACTTC. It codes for CASSLWGSGDEQYF.

The CDR3 DNA sequence: TGTGCCAGCAGCCCCCCGACTGGATATGGCTACACCTTC. The encoded protein is CASSPPTGYGYTF. V gene TRBV5-4 combines with J gene TRBJ1-2; D not certain. CDR3 length equals 13 residues. Germline loops: CDR1 SGHNT, CDR2 YYREEE (reference sequence). The V gene lost 4 bases and the J gene lost 5 bases, with 12 bases spanning the gap.

This CDR3 is CASSPPYAYNEQFF. Here the CDR3 DNA reads TGTGCCAGCTCACCACCTTATGCGTACAATGAGCAGTTCTTC. The chain combines TRBV18 with TRBJ2-1; D is undetermined. V gave up 0 bases and J gave up 4 bases, with 7 bases separating them. The CDR3 consists of 14 residues. The germline V gene encodes CDR1 KGHSH and CDR2 LQKENI.

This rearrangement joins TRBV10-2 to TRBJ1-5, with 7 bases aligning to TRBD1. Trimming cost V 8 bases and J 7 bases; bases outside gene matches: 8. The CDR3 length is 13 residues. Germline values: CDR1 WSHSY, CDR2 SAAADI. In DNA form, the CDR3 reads TGCGCCAGCTCTACAGGGACAGTACAGCCCCAGCATTTT. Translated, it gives CASSTGTVQPQHF.

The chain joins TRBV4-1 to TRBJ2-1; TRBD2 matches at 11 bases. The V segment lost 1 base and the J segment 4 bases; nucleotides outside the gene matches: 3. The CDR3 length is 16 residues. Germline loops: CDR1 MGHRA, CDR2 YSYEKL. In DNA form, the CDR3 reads TGCGCCAGCAGCCAAGTCGCTAGCGGGGGGTACAATGAGCAGTTCTTC. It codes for CASSQVASGGYNEQFF.

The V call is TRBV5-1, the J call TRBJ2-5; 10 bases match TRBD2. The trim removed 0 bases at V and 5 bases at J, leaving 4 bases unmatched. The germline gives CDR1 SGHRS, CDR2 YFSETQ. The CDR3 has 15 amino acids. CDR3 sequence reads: CASSLATSGTETQYF. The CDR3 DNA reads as TGCGCCAGCAGCTTGGCCACTAGCGGGACCGAGACCCAGTACTTC.

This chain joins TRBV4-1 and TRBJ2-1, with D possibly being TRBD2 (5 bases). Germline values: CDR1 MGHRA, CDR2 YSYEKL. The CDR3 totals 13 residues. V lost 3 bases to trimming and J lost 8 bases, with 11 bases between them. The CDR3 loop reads CASSQPGSDEQFF. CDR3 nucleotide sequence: TGCGCCAGCAGCCAGCCGGGGTCCGATGAGCAGTTCTTC.